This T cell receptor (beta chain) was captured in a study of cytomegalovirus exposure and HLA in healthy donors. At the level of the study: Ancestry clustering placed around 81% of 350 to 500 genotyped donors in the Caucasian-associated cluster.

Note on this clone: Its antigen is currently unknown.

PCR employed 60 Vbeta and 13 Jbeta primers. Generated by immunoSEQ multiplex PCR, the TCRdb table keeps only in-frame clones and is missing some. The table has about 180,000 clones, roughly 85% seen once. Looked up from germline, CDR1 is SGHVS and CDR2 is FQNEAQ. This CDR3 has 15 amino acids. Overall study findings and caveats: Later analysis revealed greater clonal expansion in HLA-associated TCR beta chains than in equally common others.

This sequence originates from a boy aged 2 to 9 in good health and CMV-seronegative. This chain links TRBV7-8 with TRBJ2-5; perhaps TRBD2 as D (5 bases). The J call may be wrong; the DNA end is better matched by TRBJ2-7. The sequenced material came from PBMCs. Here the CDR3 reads CASSERRGGSYEQYF. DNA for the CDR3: TGTGCCAGCAGCGAAAGAAGAGGTGGGAGTTACGAGCAGTACTTC.